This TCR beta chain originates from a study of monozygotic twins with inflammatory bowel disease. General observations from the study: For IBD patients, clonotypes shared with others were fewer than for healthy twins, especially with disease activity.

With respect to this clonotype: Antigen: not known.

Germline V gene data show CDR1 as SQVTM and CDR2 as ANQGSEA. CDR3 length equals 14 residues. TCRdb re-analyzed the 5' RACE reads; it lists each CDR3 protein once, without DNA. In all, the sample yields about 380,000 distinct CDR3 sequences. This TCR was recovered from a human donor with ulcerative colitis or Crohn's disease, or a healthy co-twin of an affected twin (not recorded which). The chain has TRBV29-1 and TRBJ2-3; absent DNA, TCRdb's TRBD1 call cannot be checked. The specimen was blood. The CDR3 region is CSVGQGAQTDTQYF.